The 8 T cell receptor beta chains below were found in one sample sequenced in a study of T cell responses to AZD1222 COVID-19 vaccine. Repertoires were generated with immunoSEQ multiplex PCR, while TCRdb's copy carries only in-frame clones and drops some. The sample yields about 60,000 clones, around 88% seen once. The source was peripheral blood, collected on day 0 of AZD1222 vaccination. The receptors were gathered from an adult in good health.

The chain recombines TRBV7-2 with TRBJ1-5, with TRBD1 matching over 7 bases. The CDR3 has 15 residues. The germline V gene has CDR1 SGHTA and CDR2 FQGNSA. V lost 5 bases to trimming and J lost 2 bases; unmatched junction nucleotides: 6. As DNA, the CDR3 is TGTGCCAGCAGCCCGGTAGACAGGGGCAATCAGCCCCAGCATTTT. Residues: CASSPVDRGNQPQHF.

This sequence joins TRBV19 and TRBJ1-1, with 7 bases fitting TRBD1. The germline gives CDR1 LNHDA, CDR2 SQIVND (reference sequence). The CDR3 extends over 15 amino acids. The trim removed 3 bases at V and 1 base at J, leaving 5 bases unmatched. In DNA form, the CDR3 reads TGTGCCAGTAGTATTAGGGGGCTTGGGAACACTGAAGCTTTCTTT. This encodes CASSIRGLGNTEAFF.

This chain links TRBV29-1 with TRBJ2-1, with D perhaps matching TRBD2 (5 bases). V lost 4 bases, J lost 8 bases, and 15 bases lay in between. The CDR3 is 13 residues long. CDR1 SQVTM and CDR2 ANQGSEA come from the germline V gene. The CDR3 spells CSVVASFGDEQFF. The CDR3 DNA is TGCAGCGTTGTCGCTAGCTTTGGCGATGAGCAGTTCTTC.

This chain connects TRBV5-4 to TRBJ2-7, with no clear D. Germline V gene data show CDR1 as SGHNT and CDR2 as YYREEE (reference sequence). Trimming removed 0 bases from V and 3 bases from J, with 13 bases in between. The CDR3 length is 15 residues. CDR3 DNA: TGTGCCAGCAGCTTGGGGCACAGTCCCAACTACGAGCAGTACTTC. Translated: CASSLGHSPNYEQYF. The full variable domain, completed using reference TRBV5-4 and TRBJ2-7, is ETGVTQSPTHLIKTRGQQVTLRCSSQSGHNTVSWYQQALGQGPQFIFQYYREEENGRGNFPPRFSGLQFPNYSSELNVNALELDDSALYLCASSLGHSPNYEQYFGPGTRLTVT.

The chain joins TRBV6-2 or TRBV6-3 to TRBJ2-5; 10 bases map to TRBD2. The CDR3 is 16 residues long. Germline V gene lookup returns CDR1 MNHEY and CDR2 SVGEGT. After removal of 3 bases from V and 1 base from J, the junction contained 5 bases not matched to a gene. The CDR3 loop is CASSYRTSGIQETQYF. CDR3 in DNA: TGTGCCAGCAGTTATAGGACTAGCGGAATCCAAGAGACCCAGTACTTC.

The rearrangement joins TRBV2 to TRBJ1-6, with 7 bases that match TRBD1. The ends lost 5 bases at V and 5 bases at J; junction bases unmatched: 6. The CDR3 contains 15 residues. CDR1 and CDR2 (germline): SNHLY, FYNNEI. CDR3: CASSRPGQNNSPLHF. The CDR3 DNA reads as TGTGCCAGCAGTCGGCCGGGACAGAATAATTCACCCCTCCACTTT.

The chain joins TRBV7-2 to TRBJ1-2; the match to TRBD1 covers 9 bases. This CDR3 is 14 amino acids long. The V gene's germline CDR1 is SGHTA and CDR2 FQGNSA. V lost 5 bases, J lost 3 bases, and 4 bases stayed unmatched. The DNA of the CDR3 is TGTGCCAGCAGCCTTGACAGGGGGGACTATGGCTACACCTTC. It codes for CASSLDRGDYGYTF.

This chain links TRBV4-3 with TRBJ1-2; D is uncertain. CDR1 and CDR2 (germline): LGHNA, YSLEER. V dropped 0 bases and J dropped 5 bases, with 10 bases sitting between them. The CDR3 sequence is 14 residues long. CDR3 in DNA: TGCGCCAGCAGCCAAGAAAAGGGAAGGTATGGCTACACCTTC. It codes for CASSQEKGRYGYTF.